A single sample gave rise to the 29 T cell receptor beta chains below, sequenced in a study of T cells in Graves' hyperthyroidism and ophthalmopathy. Authors of the study amplified TCR beta CDR3 regions from RNA transcripts. TCR CDR3 underwent first-round RT-PCR with the HTBI primer set. TCRdb recomputed calls from the multiplex PCR reads with MiXCR, one row per CDR3 protein. The repertoire has hundreds of thousands of distinct CDR3 sequences, 11% to 15% of them found once; the top ten carry roughly 10%. Sequenced: blood. The receptor set was obtained from a woman in her late teens or twenties with Graves' hyperthyroidism.

This clonotype has a handful of counts. The chain has TRBV28 and TRBJ2-2, with TRBD2 as a possible D gene (6 bases). This CDR3 has 15 residues. Trimming left V 3 bases short and J 5 bases short, with 13 bases between. CDR1 is MDHEN, CDR2 SYDVKM, per germline. The CDR3 is CASSFSGLKTGELFF. In nucleotides, the CDR3 is TGTGCCAGCAGTTTCTCGGGACTCAAAACCGGGGAGCTGTTTTTT.

This clonotype has at least ten counts. This rearrangement joins TRBV4-3 to TRBJ2-2, with 15 bases that match TRBD2. Trimming cost V 4 bases and J 6 bases; bases outside gene matches: 15. CDR1 and CDR2 from the germline V gene are LGHNA and YSLEER. The CDR3 covers 20 residues. The CDR3, as DNA: TGCGCCAGCAGCCCCGGACTAGCGGGAGGGAAGGCTGGGTTCGCCGGGGAGCTGTTTTTT. Protein sequence: CASSPGLAGGKAGFAGELFF.

The sample holds a few counts of this clonotype. This rearrangement joins TRBV7-3 to TRBJ1-1, with 7 nucleotides matching TRBD1. Germline V CDR1 and CDR2: SGHTA, FQGTGA. The CDR3 extends over 15 amino acids. The junction had 8 bases not matched to a gene; V was cut back by 2 bases and J by 5 bases. CDR3 sequence: CASSLFIGDRTEAFF. CDR3 nucleotides: TGTGCCAGCAGCTTATTTATTGGGGACAGAACTGAAGCTTTCTTT.

This clonotype was detected many times. V and J are TRBV12-3 or TRBV12-4 and TRBJ2-1, with D perhaps matching TRBD2 (5 bases). This CDR3 is 14 amino acids long. V lost 7 bases to trimming and J lost 8 bases, with 18 bases between them. CDR3 region: CASTTPRTGDEQFF. CDR3 DNA sequence: TGTGCCAGCACCACACCCCGGACTGGCGATGAGCAGTTCTTC.

This clonotype was seen only a few times. The rearrangement joins TRBV6-1 to TRBJ2-7, with 9 bases fitting TRBD2. The V segment lost 6 bases and the J segment 1 base; nucleotides outside the gene matches: 16. Germline V CDR1 and CDR2: MNHNS, SASEGT. The CDR3 covers 18 residues. CDR3: CASSRMAGLAGLSYEQYF. CDR3 DNA sequence: TGTGCCAGCAGCCGAATGGCGGGGCTAGCGGGGTTATCCTACGAGCAGTACTTC.

The table lists this clonotype with many counts. The V and J genes are TRBV5-1 and TRBJ2-5; the D gene is possibly TRBD1 (6 bases). Germline values: CDR1 SGHRS, CDR2 YFSETQ. The CDR3 has 14 amino acids. V was pared by 7 bases and J by 2 bases, with 15 bases between. Here the CDR3 DNA reads TGCGCCAGCGGGCCCCGAGGACAGCAAGAGACCCAGTACTTC. It encodes CASGPRGQQETQYF.

This clonotype was recorded at least ten times. The chain has TRBV20-1 and TRBJ2-1; D is perhaps TRBD1 or TRBD2 (6 bases each). V lost 1 base to trimming and J lost 7 bases, with 17 bases between them. Looked up from germline, CDR1 is DFQATT and CDR2 is SNEGSKA (reference sequence). The CDR3 runs to 15 residues. In nucleotides, the CDR3 is TGCAGTGCTAGAGGGGTGACTAGGGGGAGGAATGAGCAGTTCTTC. Its translation: CSARGVTRGRNEQFF.

This clonotype was observed at least ten times. The chain employs TRBV2 and TRBJ1-4; D is unresolved. The V end was cut by 4 bases, the J end by 4 bases, with 10 bases between. Per the germline V gene, CDR1 is SNHLY and CDR2 is FYNNEI. The CDR3 has 14 residues. CDR3 amino acids: CASSARRVNEKLFF. CDR3 bases: TGTGCCAGCAGTGCAAGGAGAGTTAATGAAAAACTGTTTTTT.

This clonotype was seen only a few times. This chain joins TRBV7-8 and TRBJ1-5; D gene uncertain. V was trimmed by 0 bases and J by 5 bases, leaving 2 bases between them. CDR1 and CDR2 from the germline V gene are SGHVS and FQNEAQ. The CDR3 is made up of 12 amino acids. The CDR3 is CASSLAYQPQHF. The CDR3 nucleotides read TGTGCCAGCAGCTTAGCGTATCAGCCCCAGCATTTT.

Only a few counts were recorded for this clonotype. The chain carries TRBV7-8 and TRBJ2-7; weak D call: TRBD2 (6 bases). Germline V gene sequence: CDR1 SGHVS, CDR2 FQNEAQ. The CDR3 loop spans 15 amino acids. V dropped 1 base and J dropped 5 bases, with 15 bases sitting between them. The CDR3 sequence: CASSLDTGGVNEQYF. CDR3 coding DNA: TGTGCCAGCAGCTTAGATACAGGAGGGGTAAACGAGCAGTACTTC. Looking up the rest from reference TRBV7-8 and TRBJ2-7 gives the full variable domain: GAGVSQSPRYKVAKRGQDVALRCDPISGHVSLFWYQQALGQGPEFLTYFQNEAQLDKSGLPSDRFFAERPEGSVSTLKIQRTQQEDSAVYLCASSLDTGGVNEQYFGPGTRLTVT.

The chain is built from TRBV7-9 and TRBJ2-1; D remains ambiguous. Between the trimmed V and J ends, which lost 5 bases and 11 bases, there was a span of 10 bases. This CDR3 contains 11 residues. The germline V gene encodes CDR1 SEHNR and CDR2 FQNEAQ (reference sequence). DNA for the CDR3: TGTGCCAGCAGCCTAGGGTACAAGCAGTTCTTC. This sequence encodes CASSLGYKQFF. Full variable domain (rest looked up from reference TRBV7-9 and TRBJ2-1): DTGVSQNPRHKITKRGQNVTFRCDPISEHNRLYWYRQTLGQGPEFLTYFQNEAQLEKSRLLSDRFSAERPKGSFSTLEIQRTEQGDSAMYLCASSLGYKQFFGPGTRLTVL.

This clonotype was seen repeatedly, ten times or more. The chain combines TRBV2 with TRBJ2-7; TRBD2 matches at 8 bases. The CDR3 spans 13 residues. Germline V CDR1 and CDR2: SNHLY, FYNNEI. Losses at the gene ends were 5 bases for V and 0 bases for J; bases not matched to a gene: 0. CDR3 in amino acids: CASSSGSSYEQYF. CDR3 sequence (DNA): TGTGCCAGCAGTAGCGGGAGCTCCTACGAGCAGTACTTC.

This clonotype was picked up a small number of times. The chain employs TRBV30 and TRBJ2-2, with 10 bases matching TRBD1. The V gene end was trimmed by 3 bases and the J gene end by 5 bases; junction bases not matched to a gene: 6. The CDR3 runs 15 residues. Germline values: CDR1 GTSNPN, CDR2 SVGIG (reference sequence). The CDR3 loop reads CAWRRGTGATGELFF. In DNA form, the CDR3 reads TGTGCCTGGAGGAGGGGGACAGGGGCAACCGGGGAGCTGTTTTTT.

This clonotype was observed a handful of times. The V and J genes are TRBV4-1 and TRBJ2-7; D is uncertain. Trimming left V 0 bases short and J 5 bases short, with 17 bases between. This CDR3 region has 16 residues. Looked up from germline, CDR1 is MGHRA and CDR2 is YSYEKL. The DNA for the CDR3 is TGCGCCAGCAGCCAAGAGTGGGCAGAACCCGGCCACGAGCAGTACTTC. It is translated as CASSQEWAEPGHEQYF.

At least ten counts were recorded for this clonotype. The chain recombines TRBV13 with TRBJ2-5, with 8 bases identical to TRBD1. The CDR3 consists of 15 residues. CDR1 and CDR2 (germline): PRHDT, FYEKMQ (reference sequence). V shed 4 bases and J 0 bases; nucleotides not matched to a gene: 4. Written as DNA, the CDR3 is TGTGCCAGCAGCTCAGGGGGACAGGACCAAGAGACCCAGTACTTC. Translating it yields CASSSGGQDQETQYF. The full variable domain, its missing parts supplied by reference TRBV13 and TRBJ2-5, is AAGVIQSPRHLIKEKRETATLKCYPIPRHDTVYWYQQGPGQDPQFLISFYEKMQSDKGSIPDRFSAQQFSDYHSELNMSSLELGDSALYFCASSSGGQDQETQYFGPGTRLLVL.

The chain recombines TRBV28 with TRBJ1-2, with TRBD1 matching over 9 bases. Germline V gives CDR1 MDHEN, CDR2 SYDVKM. The CDR3 loop spans 14 amino acids. V lost 6 bases and J lost 8; bases outside the gene matches: 10. Here the CDR3 DNA reads TGTGCCAGCAGCAATCCGGGACAGGGAGACGGCTACACCTTC. Encoded protein: CASSNPGQGDGYTF.

In this sample, this clonotype turned up many times. The V and J genes are TRBV27 and TRBJ2-1; D is possibly TRBD1 (5 bases). The V gene lost 3 bases and the J gene lost 2 bases, with 11 bases spanning the gap. Germline CDR1 is MNHEY and CDR2 is SMNVEV (reference sequence). This CDR3 comprises 15 residues. The CDR3 DNA sequence: TGTGCCAGCAGTTTGCGGCAGGGAACCTACAATGAGCAGTTCTTC. This encodes CASSLRQGTYNEQFF.

This chain's CDR3 is CASSSAGYQPQHF. CDR3 DNA: TGTGCCAGCAGCTCAGCGGGGTATCAGCCCCAGCATTTT. J is TRBJ1-5 and V is TRBV7-8; D is uncertain. V was pared by 4 bases and J by 5 bases, with 9 bases between. Germline loops: CDR1 SGHVS, CDR2 FQNEAQ. This CDR3 spans 13 amino acids.

This clonotype was found many times. The V call is TRBV2, the J call TRBJ2-7, with 7 bases lining up with TRBD1. Germline assignment: CDR1 SNHLY and CDR2 FYNNEI. J was trimmed by 3 bases and V by 8 bases; bases with no gene match: 7. This CDR3 contains 13 residues. In DNA form, the CDR3 reads TGTGCCAGCGACCTCCCAGGGGGCTACGAGCAGTACTTC. Encoded protein: CASDLPGGYEQYF.

The chain employs TRBV12-3 or TRBV12-4 and TRBJ2-2; D is possibly TRBD2 (5 bases). There are 12 residues in the CDR3. The CDR3 spells CAAGANTGELFF. The CDR3 coding sequence is TGTGCGGCGGGCGCGAACACCGGGGAGCTGTTTTTT.

This chain uses TRBV7-3 with TRBJ1-1; possibly TRBD1 for D (6 bases). Germline V gene lookup returns CDR1 SGHTA and CDR2 FQGTGA. V lost 0 bases, J lost 3 bases, and 11 bases lay in between. The CDR3 is 15 amino acids. CDR3 sequence (DNA): TGTGCCAGCAGCTTAACGACAGGAGGGTACACTGAAGCTTTCTTT. Encoded protein: CASSLTTGGYTEAFF.

This sequence joins TRBV6-9 and TRBJ1-1; no definite D call. This CDR3 has 15 residues. Trimming took 3 bases from V and 1 from J, leaving 12 bases between them. Germline-derived CDR1 and CDR2 are MNHGY and SVAAGI. CDR3: CASSYAFGRNTEAFF. Written as DNA, the CDR3 is TGTGCCAGCAGTTACGCATTCGGCAGGAACACTGAAGCTTTCTTT.

The chain couples TRBV19 to TRBJ1-5, with D possibly matching TRBD1 (6 bases). The V gene lost 8 bases and the J gene lost 0 bases, with 20 bases spanning the gap. CDR3 length equals 17 residues. Germline lookup yields CDR1 LNHDA and CDR2 SQIVND (reference sequence). Written as DNA, the CDR3 is TGTGCCAGTGGACAACCCCGGGACATCTATAGCAATCAGCCCCAGCATTTT. This gives the protein CASGQPRDIYSNQPQHF.

This clonotype was found many times. J is TRBJ2-1 and V is TRBV28, with D unresolved. V lost 6 bases and J 10 bases, leaving 10 bases between the germline ends. The CDR3 consists of 11 residues. Germline V lookup: CDR1 MDHEN, CDR2 SYDVKM. DNA for the CDR3: TGTGCCAGCAGAAAGGGCGGAGAGCAGTTCTTC. Translation gives CASRKGGEQFF.

The V and J genes are TRBV6-1 and TRBJ2-2; 8 bases match TRBD1. Losses at the gene ends were 6 bases for V and 14 bases for J; bases not matched to a gene: 8. This CDR3 is 12 amino acids long. The germline CDR1 and CDR2 sequences are MNHNS and SASEGT. The CDR3 region is CASRGTGGGLFF. Written as DNA, the CDR3 is TGTGCCAGCAGGGGTACAGGGGGAGGACTGTTTTTT.

In this sample, this clonotype turned up many times. The chain recombines TRBV15 with TRBJ2-2, with 9 bases matching TRBD1. CDR3 length: 15 amino acids. The V gene end was trimmed by 3 bases and the J gene end by 1 base; junction bases not matched to a gene: 0. Germline V gene lookup returns CDR1 LNHNV and CDR2 YYDKDF (reference sequence). The CDR3, as DNA: TGTGCCACCAGCAGGGGACAGGGGAACACCGGGGAGCTGTTTTTT. It yields the protein CATSRGQGNTGELFF.

This clonotype was seen ten or more times. V usage is TRBV18 and J usage is TRBJ1-6; D remains ambiguous. The CDR3 has 15 residues. Looked up from germline, CDR1 is KGHSH and CDR2 is LQKENI. V lost 3 bases to trimming and J lost 7 bases, with 13 bases between them. The CDR3 DNA reads as TGTGCCAGCTCACCTCCGGGATCCGGGAATTCACCCCTCCACTTT. Its translation is CASSPPGSGNSPLHF.

This clonotype has a count of ten or more. V and J are TRBV30 and TRBJ1-1; no definite D call. From germline, CDR1 is GTSNPN and CDR2 SVGIG (reference sequence). Trimming took 5 bases from V and 1 from J, leaving 17 bases between them. There are 15 residues in the CDR3. The CDR3: CAWLGMWKRNTEAFF. CDR3 bases: TGTGCCTGGCTAGGGATGTGGAAGAGGAACACTGAAGCTTTCTTT.

This clonotype was seen at least ten times. This chain joins TRBV10-3 and TRBJ2-7; D might be TRBD2 (6 bases). Germline V gene sequence: CDR1 ENHRY, CDR2 SYGVKD. The CDR3 spans 16 residues. V was pared by 4 bases and J by 0 bases, with 16 bases between. This chain's CDR3 is CAISGWDGGASYEQYF. CDR3 DNA: TGTGCCATCAGTGGGTGGGACGGGGGAGCCTCCTACGAGCAGTACTTC.